The next 27 T cell receptor beta chains were all read from a single sample in a study of blood T cells in healthy people across ages. Together with a sample-barcoded 5' primer, a J-beta primer mix was included in a second PCR lasting about 6 to 11 cycles. Using its own MiXCR run on the 5' RACE reads, TCRdb lists one record per CDR3 protein. The table records roughly 900,000 distinct CDR3 sequences, under 35% of them present only once. Sequenced material: blood. Receptors originate from a woman older than 75 in good health.

This clonotype has ten or more counts. The chain couples TRBV25-1 to TRBJ2-7, with 7 bases that match TRBD1. The CDR3 loop spans 14 amino acids. The V and J ends lost 9 bases and 2 bases, in that order; junction bases with no gene match: 10. Germline values: CDR1 MGHDK, CDR2 SYGVNS. The DNA for the CDR3 is TGTGCCAGTAGAGCAGACAGGGCCCCCTACGAGCAGTACTTC. This gives the protein CASRADRAPYEQYF.

This clonotype was recorded many times. The chain joins TRBV7-8 to TRBJ2-1; 7 bases are a match to TRBD2. The CDR3 totals 18 residues. The trim removed 5 bases at V and 0 bases at J, leaving 13 bases unmatched. From germline, CDR1 is SGHVS and CDR2 FQNEAQ. Here the CDR3 DNA reads TGTGCCAGCAGCCCCGGGGGGATCGTATCGAGCTCCTACAATGAGCAGTTCTTC. Encoded protein: CASSPGGIVSSSYNEQFF. Filled out from reference TRBV7-8 and TRBJ2-1, the complete variable domain reads GAGVSQSPRYKVAKRGQDVALRCDPISGHVSLFWYQQALGQGPEFLTYFQNEAQLDKSGLPSDRFFAERPEGSVSTLKIQRTQQEDSAVYLCASSPGGIVSSSYNEQFFGPGTRLTVL.

In this sample, this clonotype turned up a few times. This chain uses TRBV6-2 or TRBV6-3 with TRBJ2-5, with 12 bases fitting TRBD1. V dropped 4 bases and J dropped 5; count of bases not matched to a gene: 14. The germline V gene encodes CDR1 MNHEY and CDR2 SVGEGT. The CDR3 sequence is 18 residues long. In DNA, the CDR3 is TGTGCCAGCAGTTTGGGGATCACCGGGACAGGGGGCGCCGAGACCCAGTACTTC. This gives the protein CASSLGITGTGGAETQYF.

A word on this clonotype: This may arise from a read error, as a much more abundant clone is one base away. The chain couples TRBV20-1 to TRBJ2-7; D is ambiguous. Germline-derived CDR1 and CDR2 are DFQATT and SNEGSKA (reference sequence). The V gene lost 4 bases and the J gene lost 3 bases, with 13 bases spanning the gap. This CDR3 comprises 13 residues. The DNA of the CDR3 is TGCAGTGCTACGCTCGGGTCCGGCTACGAGCAGTACTTC. This codes for CSATLGSGYEQYF.

This chain joins TRBV2 and TRBJ2-1; TRBD2 matches at 12 bases. The CDR3 spans 18 residues. The V gene end was trimmed by 3 bases and the J gene end by 8 bases; junction bases not matched to a gene: 14. Germline CDR1 SNHLY, CDR2 FYNNEI. The CDR3 sequence: CASSDPDSTSGSPDEQFF. The DNA of the CDR3 is TGTGCCAGCAGTGACCCCGATTCGACTAGCGGGAGCCCGGATGAGCAGTTCTTC. Combining the CDR3 with reference TRBV2 and TRBJ2-1 gives the whole variable domain EPEVTQTPSHQVTQMGQEVILRCVPISNHLYFYWYRQILGQKVEFLVSFYNNEISEKSEIFDDQFSVERPDGSNFTLKIRSTKLEDSAMYFCASSDPDSTSGSPDEQFFGPGTRLTVL.

The genes are TRBV27 and TRBJ1-5; D not certain. This CDR3 is 18 amino acids long. Germline V lookup: CDR1 MNHEY, CDR2 SMNVEV (reference sequence). Trimming left V 5 bases short and J 0 bases short, with 20 bases between. The CDR3 nucleotides are TGTGCCAGCAGTCCTTCCCCCAGGTCATTCAATAGCAATCAGCCCCAGCATTTT. Encoded protein: CASSPSPRSFNSNQPQHF.

The chain recombines TRBV5-6 with TRBJ2-5; D gene uncertain. Per germline, CDR1 SGHDT and CDR2 YYEEEE. The CDR3 contains 15 residues. The V gene lost 4 bases and the J gene lost 2 bases, with 15 bases spanning the gap. The CDR3 reads CASSRTQGLQETQYF. The CDR3 bases are TGTGCCAGCAGCCGGACGCAAGGGTTACAAGAGACCCAGTACTTC.

At least ten counts were recorded for this clonotype. V usage is TRBV6-1 and J usage is TRBJ2-3, with D perhaps TRBD1 (5 bases). The CDR3 has 14 residues. In germline, CDR1 is MNHNS, CDR2 SASEGT. Trimming shortened V by 6 bases and J by 3 bases, and 13 bases separated the two germline ends. The CDR3 sequence: CASRPRQSTDTQYF. Written as DNA, the CDR3 is TGTGCCAGCAGACCTAGACAGAGTACAGATACGCAGTATTTT.

The rearrangement uses TRBV12-3 or TRBV12-4 and TRBJ1-2; no clear D. This CDR3 comprises 13 residues. The V end lost 6 bases, the J end lost 4 bases, and 12 bases lay between the germline ends. In DNA, the CDR3 is TGTGCCAGCAGGTCGACGGGCACCTATGGCTACACCTTC. It codes for CASRSTGTYGYTF.

This clonotype has a handful of counts. V and J are TRBV15 and TRBJ2-1; D not certain. Per the germline V gene, CDR1 is LNHNV and CDR2 is YYDKDF (reference sequence). There are 14 residues in the CDR3. Trimming stripped 1 base from V and 6 bases from J, with 10 bases between. CDR3 protein: CATSRVATANEQFF. CDR3 DNA: TGTGCCACCAGCAGAGTGGCGACTGCCAATGAGCAGTTCTTC.

To note about this clonotype: A read error may explain this, as a much larger clone is one base away. The rearrangement joins TRBV7-9 to TRBJ2-1, with 8 bases fitting TRBD2. V dropped 5 bases and J dropped 14; count of bases not matched to a gene: 14. Germline V gene lookup returns CDR1 SEHNR and CDR2 FQNEAQ (reference sequence). This CDR3 has 14 amino acids. CDR3 nucleotides: TGTGCCAGCAGCCTTCGACGGGAGGGGAGCCGTAAGTTCTTC. Protein: CASSLRREGSRKFF.

The table lists this clonotype with many counts. This chain links TRBV6-2 or TRBV6-3 with TRBJ2-3; no clear D gene. V was shortened by 7 bases and J by 1 base, with 9 bases between the two germline ends. Germline CDR1 reads MNHEY; CDR2 reads SVGEGT. CDR3 length: 13 amino acids. For the CDR3, the DNA is TGTGCCAGCAATAGTCGTCGCACAGATACGCAGTATTTT. It translates to CASNSRRTDTQYF.

Points on this clonotype: Given the absence of the conserved phenylalanine or tryptophan at the CDR3 end, a read error is likely. The chain employs TRBV6-2 or TRBV6-3 and TRBJ2-1, with 7 bases matching TRBD1. The CDR3 consists of 13 residues. Germline CDR1 MNHEY, CDR2 SVGEGT. The CDR3 nucleotides are TGTGCTAGCAGTTTGTACAGGGGAAATGAGCAGTTCCTC. Its translation is CASSLYRGNEQFL.

About this clonotype itself: A much larger clone differs by one base, so this may be a read error. V is TRBV12-3 or TRBV12-4 and J is TRBJ2-3; 10 bases are a match to TRBD1. The CDR3 is 17 residues long. The CDR3 loop reads CASSYQTGGILTDAQYF. The CDR3 DNA reads as TGTGCCAGCAGTTACCAGACAGGGGGCATTCTCACAGATGCGCAGTATTTT.

This clonotype was seen at least ten times. This rearrangement joins TRBV27 to TRBJ2-7; D is uncertain. Germline CDR1 reads MNHEY; CDR2 reads SMNVEV (reference sequence). Trimming pared 7 bases from V and 8 bases from J, leaving 12 bases between. The CDR3 is 11 amino acids. CDR3 region: CASTNLGKQYF. CDR3 nucleotide sequence: TGTGCCAGCACTAACCTAGGGAAGCAGTACTTC.

This clonotype was observed a few times. The chain carries TRBV11-2 and TRBJ2-1; D remains unclear. V was cut by 0 bases and J by 9 bases, with 15 bases left in between. The CDR3 is made up of 15 amino acids. Germline lookup yields CDR1 SGHAT and CDR2 FQNNGV. CDR3 nucleotides: TGTGCCAGCAGCTTAGAGGAGAGGTGGCCCACTGAGCAGTTCTTC. This encodes CASSLEERWPTEQFF.

At least ten counts were recorded for this clonotype. V and J are TRBV3-1 and TRBJ2-7, with TRBD1 as a possible D gene (5 bases). The V gene's germline CDR1 is LGHDT and CDR2 YNNKEL (reference sequence). This CDR3 region has 14 residues. The germline V and J ends were trimmed by 2 bases and 6 bases, with 14 bases remaining between them. Here the CDR3 reads CASSQNSGAREQYF. The CDR3 coding sequence is TGTGCCAGCAGCCAAAATTCTGGGGCTCGCGAGCAGTACTTC.

The chain links TRBV20-1 to TRBJ1-1; no reliable D call. V was cut by 0 bases and J by 3 bases, with 14 bases left in between. Germline V gene lookup returns CDR1 DFQATT and CDR2 SNEGSKA (reference sequence). The CDR3 consists of 15 residues. CDR3 DNA: TGCAGTGCTAGAGAAAATTCCAGAGGAGACACTGAAGCTTTCTTT. Translating gives CSARENSRGDTEAFF.

This clonotype appeared a few times. V gene TRBV20-1 combines with J gene TRBJ1-4; D is unresolved. The CDR3 length is 15 residues. Deletions cut 1 base from V and 5 bases from J, with 14 bases between. Germline lookup yields CDR1 DFQATT and CDR2 SNEGSKA (reference sequence). CDR3 sequence reads: CSARVAPHVNEKLFF. The CDR3 DNA follows: TGCAGTGCTAGAGTAGCCCCACACGTCAATGAAAAACTGTTTTTT.

This clonotype was observed many times. The chain joins TRBV6-1 to TRBJ1-1, with 8 positions matching TRBD1. V gave up 3 bases and J gave up 1 base; unmatched junction bases: 13. The CDR3 contains 18 residues. Germline-derived CDR1 and CDR2 are MNHNS and SASEGT. The chain's CDR3 is CASSDGPGGAPQNTEAFF. For the CDR3, the DNA is TGTGCCAGCAGTGACGGTCCAGGGGGCGCTCCCCAGAACACTGAAGCTTTCTTT.

This chain uses TRBV20-1 with TRBJ2-3; D is possibly TRBD1 or TRBD2 (6 bases each). Germline lookup yields CDR1 DFQATT and CDR2 SNEGSKA (reference sequence). V was shortened by 2 bases and J by 6 bases, with 9 bases between the two germline ends. The CDR3 is 12 residues long. CDR3 protein: CSARQGRDTQYF. DNA for the CDR3: TGCAGTGCTAGACAGGGGAGGGATACGCAGTATTTT.

The chain employs TRBV4-1 and TRBJ2-7, with 8 nucleotides matching TRBD1. Trimming at V came to 4 bases and at J to 0 bases, leaving 8 bases not matched to a gene. The CDR3 loop spans 16 amino acids. The germline CDR1 and CDR2 sequences are MGHRA and YSYEKL. DNA for the CDR3: TGCGCCAGCAGCCCACAGGGGGGCGGGTTCTCCTACGAGCAGTACTTC. Translation gives CASSPQGGGFSYEQYF.

A remark on this clonotype: A much larger clone differs from this one at a single base, so this may be a read error. DNA of the CDR3: TGCGCCAGCAGCCAAGCGGGCCTAACCTACAATGTGCAGTTCTTC. Amino acid sequence: CASSQAGLTYNVQFF. This chain uses TRBV4-1 with TRBJ2-1, with D unresolved. The CDR3 totals 15 residues. Germline lookup yields CDR1 MGHRA and CDR2 YSYEKL.

The rearrangement links TRBV2 to TRBJ2-2, with 13 positions matching TRBD2. CDR1 and CDR2 (germline): SNHLY, FYNNEI. This CDR3 region has 14 residues. V was clipped by 8 bases and J by 6 bases; unmatched bases: 3. CDR3 in amino acids: CASGLAGAAGELFF. CDR3 nucleotides: TGTGCCAGCGGACTAGCGGGGGCGGCCGGGGAGCTGTTTTTT.

This CDR3 reads CASSSGTGGFETQYF. The CDR3 coding sequence is TGTGCCAGCAGTTCTGGGACAGGGGGTTTCGAGACCCAGTACTTC. V and J are TRBV12-3 or TRBV12-4 and TRBJ2-5; 11 positions agree with TRBD1. With 4 bases clipped from V and 5 bases from J, the junction kept 6 bases outside the gene matches. The length of the CDR3 is 15 residues.

This clonotype has a count of ten or more. The CDR3 region has the DNA TGCAGCGTTGGGCTCGGACAGGGAGATGGCTACACCTTC. Translating it yields CSVGLGQGDGYTF. V gene TRBV29-1 combines with J gene TRBJ1-2; TRBD1 aligns across 8 bases. Germline-derived CDR1 and CDR2 are SQVTM and ANQGSEA. The length of the CDR3 is 13 residues. Trimming removed 4 bases from V and 6 bases from J; junction bases left unmatched: 7.

This clonotype was observed many times. This chain joins TRBV20-1 and TRBJ2-3; 12 bases map to TRBD1. The CDR3 length is 17 residues. Losses at the gene ends were 0 bases for V and 5 bases for J; bases not matched to a gene: 9. Per germline, CDR1 DFQATT and CDR2 SNEGSKA (reference sequence). The CDR3 loop is CSARDYTGTGGRDTQYF. The CDR3, as DNA: TGCAGTGCTAGAGATTATACCGGGACAGGGGGCAGAGATACGCAGTATTTT.